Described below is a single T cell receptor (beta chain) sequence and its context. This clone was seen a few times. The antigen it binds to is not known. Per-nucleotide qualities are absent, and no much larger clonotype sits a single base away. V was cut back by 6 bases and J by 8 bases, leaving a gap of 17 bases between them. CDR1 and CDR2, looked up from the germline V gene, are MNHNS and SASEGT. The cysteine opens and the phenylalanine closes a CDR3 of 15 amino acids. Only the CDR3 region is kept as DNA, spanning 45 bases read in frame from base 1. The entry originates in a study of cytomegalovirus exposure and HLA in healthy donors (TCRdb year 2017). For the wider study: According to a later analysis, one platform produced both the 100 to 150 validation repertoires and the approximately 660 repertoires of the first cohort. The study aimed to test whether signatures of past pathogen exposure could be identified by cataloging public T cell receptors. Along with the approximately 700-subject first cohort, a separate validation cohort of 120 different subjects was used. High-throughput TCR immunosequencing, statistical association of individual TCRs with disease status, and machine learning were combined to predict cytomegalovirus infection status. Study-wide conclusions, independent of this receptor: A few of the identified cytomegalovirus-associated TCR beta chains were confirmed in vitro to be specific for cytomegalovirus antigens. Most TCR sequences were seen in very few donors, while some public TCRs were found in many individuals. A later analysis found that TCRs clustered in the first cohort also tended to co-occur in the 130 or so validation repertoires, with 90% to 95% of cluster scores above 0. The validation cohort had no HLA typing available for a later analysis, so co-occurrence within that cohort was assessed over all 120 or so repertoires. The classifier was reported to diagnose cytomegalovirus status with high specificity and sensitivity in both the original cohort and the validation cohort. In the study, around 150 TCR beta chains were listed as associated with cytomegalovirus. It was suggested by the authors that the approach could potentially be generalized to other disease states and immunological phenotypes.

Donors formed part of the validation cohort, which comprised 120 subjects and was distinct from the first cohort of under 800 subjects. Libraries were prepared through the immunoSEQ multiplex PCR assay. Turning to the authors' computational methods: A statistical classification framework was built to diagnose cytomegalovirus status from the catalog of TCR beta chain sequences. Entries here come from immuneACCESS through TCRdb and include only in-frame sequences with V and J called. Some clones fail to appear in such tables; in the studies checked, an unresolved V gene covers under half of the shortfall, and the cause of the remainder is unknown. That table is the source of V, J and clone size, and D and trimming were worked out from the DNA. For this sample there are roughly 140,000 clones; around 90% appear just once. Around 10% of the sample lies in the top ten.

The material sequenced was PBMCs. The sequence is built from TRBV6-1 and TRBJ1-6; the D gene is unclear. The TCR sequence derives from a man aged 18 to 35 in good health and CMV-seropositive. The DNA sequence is TGTGCCAGCAGGAACGAAGCTCTCGTGTATTCACCCCTCCACTTT. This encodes CASRNEALVYSPLHF.